Sequencing of this TCR beta chain was carried out in a study of blood T cell repertoires in COVID-19. Across the whole study: COVID-19 samples from acute and convalescent phases originated in the United States, Italy and Spain. The cDNA or gDNA used as material had been derived from T cells, B-cell-depleted T cells, or PBMCs.

The CDR3 has 12 residues. The V and J ends lost 5 bases and 7 bases respectively, with 9 bases between them. Germline CDR1 is SEHNR and CDR2 is FQNEAQ (reference sequence). Libraries were prepared by immunoSEQ multiplex PCR; TCRdb keeps only in-frame clonotypes and omits some of them. The sample includes 150,000 or so clones, around nine tenths of them seen just once. Sequenced material: peripheral blood. The chain employs TRBV7-9 and TRBJ1-5; D not certain. The sequence was obtained from a human donor in a cohort sampled during active COVID-19. The CDR3 DNA reads TGTGCCAGCAGCCCCGGTCCACAGCCCCAGCATTTT. It yields the protein CASSPGPQPQHF. Supplemented by reference TRBV7-9 and TRBJ1-5, the full variable domain reads DTGVSQNPRHKITKRGQNVTFRCDPISEHNRLYWYRQTLGQGPEFLTYFQNEAQLEKSRLLSDRFSAERPKGSFSTLEIQRTEQGDSAMYLCASSPGPQPQHFGDGTRLSIL.